This TCR beta chain appears in the sequencing data of a study of regulatory T cells in long-lasting Graves disease. Study as a whole: For a period under 3 months, newly diagnosed Graves' patients had taken antithyroid drugs. Study-level results: Segments TRBV28, TRBJ1-2 and TRBJ2-5 showed preferential usage in persistent disease.

Time point given: newly diagnosed GD, antithyroid drugs for less than 3 months. From PBMCs, RNA was extracted and then used to make the TCR library. V lost 7 bases and J lost 9; bases outside the gene matches: 14. The germline gives CDR1 ENHRY, CDR2 SYGVKD. The CDR3 spans 15 residues. Sequencing libraries for TCR beta were prepared with iRepertoire HTBI primers and Arm-PCR of CDR3 regions. TCRdb independently ran MiXCR on the multiplex PCR reads; one entry per CDR3 protein. The data contain 350,000 to 500,000 distinct CDR3 sequences, about a sixth of them singletons. Remarks on this clonotype: Its specificity is unknown. Given the absence of the conserved phenylalanine or tryptophan at the CDR3 end, a read error is likely.

This sample also appeared in a second study, on T cells in Graves' hyperthyroidism and ophthalmopathy. From that report: The majority of expanded thyroid clonotypes above 0.001 also appeared in blood.

The V gene is TRBV10-3, the J gene TRBJ2-1, with 8 positions matching TRBD2. The origin of this receptor is a woman aged 30 to 39 with Graves disease. The sequencing used peripheral blood mononuclear cells (PBMCs), collected at new diagnosis, from a patient treated with antithyroid drugs. The CDR3 sequence: CAITLDGLALGEQFL. CDR3 coding DNA: TGTGCCATCACCCTCGATGGACTAGCATTGGGTGAGCAGTTCCTC.